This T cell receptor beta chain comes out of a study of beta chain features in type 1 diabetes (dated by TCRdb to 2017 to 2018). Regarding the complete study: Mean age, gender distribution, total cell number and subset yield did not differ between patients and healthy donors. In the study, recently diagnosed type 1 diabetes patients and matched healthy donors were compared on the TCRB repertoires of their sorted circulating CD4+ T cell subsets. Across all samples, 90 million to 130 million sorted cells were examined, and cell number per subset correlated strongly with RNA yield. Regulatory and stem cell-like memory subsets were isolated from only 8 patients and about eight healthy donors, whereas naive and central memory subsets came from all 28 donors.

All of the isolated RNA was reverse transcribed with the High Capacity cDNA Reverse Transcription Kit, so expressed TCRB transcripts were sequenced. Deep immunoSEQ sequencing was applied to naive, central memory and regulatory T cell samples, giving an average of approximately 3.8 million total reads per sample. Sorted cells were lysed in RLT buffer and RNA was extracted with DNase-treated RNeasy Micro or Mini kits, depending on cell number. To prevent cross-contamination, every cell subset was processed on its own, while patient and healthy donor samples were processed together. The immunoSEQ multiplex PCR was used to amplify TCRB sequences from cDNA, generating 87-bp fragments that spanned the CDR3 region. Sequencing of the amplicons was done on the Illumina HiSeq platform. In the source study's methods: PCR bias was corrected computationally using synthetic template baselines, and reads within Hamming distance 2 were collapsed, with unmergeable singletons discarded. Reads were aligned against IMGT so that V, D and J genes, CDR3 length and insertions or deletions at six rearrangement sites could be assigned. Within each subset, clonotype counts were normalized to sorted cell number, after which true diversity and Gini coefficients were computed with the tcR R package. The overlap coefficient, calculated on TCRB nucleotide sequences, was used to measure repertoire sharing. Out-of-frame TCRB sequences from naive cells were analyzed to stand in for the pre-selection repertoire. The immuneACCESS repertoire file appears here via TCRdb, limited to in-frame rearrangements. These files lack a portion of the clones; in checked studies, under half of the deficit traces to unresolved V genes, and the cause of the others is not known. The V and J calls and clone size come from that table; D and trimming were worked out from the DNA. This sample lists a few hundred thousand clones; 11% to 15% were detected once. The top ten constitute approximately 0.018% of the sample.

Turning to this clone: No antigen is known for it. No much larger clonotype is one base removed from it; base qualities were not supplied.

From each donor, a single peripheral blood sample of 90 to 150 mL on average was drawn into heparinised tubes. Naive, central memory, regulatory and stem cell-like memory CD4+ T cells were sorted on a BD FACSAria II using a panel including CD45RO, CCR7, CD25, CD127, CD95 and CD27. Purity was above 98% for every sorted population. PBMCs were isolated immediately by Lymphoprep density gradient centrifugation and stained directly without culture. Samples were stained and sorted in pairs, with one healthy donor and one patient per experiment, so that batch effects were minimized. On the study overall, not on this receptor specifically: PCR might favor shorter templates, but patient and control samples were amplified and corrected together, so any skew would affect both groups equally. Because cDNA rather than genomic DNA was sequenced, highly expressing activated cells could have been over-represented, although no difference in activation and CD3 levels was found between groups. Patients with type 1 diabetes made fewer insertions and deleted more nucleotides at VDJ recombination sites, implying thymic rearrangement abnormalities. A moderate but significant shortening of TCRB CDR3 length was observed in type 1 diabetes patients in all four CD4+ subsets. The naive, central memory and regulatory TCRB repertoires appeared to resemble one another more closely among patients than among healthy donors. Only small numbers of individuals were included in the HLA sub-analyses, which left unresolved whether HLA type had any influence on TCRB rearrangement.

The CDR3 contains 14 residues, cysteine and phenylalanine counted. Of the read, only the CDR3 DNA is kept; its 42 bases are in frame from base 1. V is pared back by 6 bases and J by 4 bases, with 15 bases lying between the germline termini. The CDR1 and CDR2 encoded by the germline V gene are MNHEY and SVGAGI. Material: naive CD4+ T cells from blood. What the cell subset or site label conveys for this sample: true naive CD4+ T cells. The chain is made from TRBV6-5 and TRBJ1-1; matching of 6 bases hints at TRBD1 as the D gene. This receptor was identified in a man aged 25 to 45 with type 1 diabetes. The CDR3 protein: CASRPDSRPTEAFF. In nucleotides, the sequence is TGTGCCAGCAGGCCGGACAGTAGGCCCACTGAAGCTTTCTTT.